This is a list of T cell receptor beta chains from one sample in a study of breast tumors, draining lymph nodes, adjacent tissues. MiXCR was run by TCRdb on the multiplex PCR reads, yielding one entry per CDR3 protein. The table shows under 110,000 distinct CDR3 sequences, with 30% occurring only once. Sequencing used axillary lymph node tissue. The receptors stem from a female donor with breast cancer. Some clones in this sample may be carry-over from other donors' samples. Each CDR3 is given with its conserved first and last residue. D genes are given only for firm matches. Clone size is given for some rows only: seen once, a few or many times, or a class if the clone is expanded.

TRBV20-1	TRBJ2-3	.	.	CSAGHVGSDTQYF	TGCAGTGCCGGCCACGTTGGATCAGATACGCAGTATTTT
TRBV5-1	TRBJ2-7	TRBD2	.	CASSLGTSGRSAREQYF	TGCGCCAGCAGCCTCGGGACTAGCGGGAGGAGCGCGAGGGAGCAGTACTTC
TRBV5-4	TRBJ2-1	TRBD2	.	CASSLGGGSSCNEQFF	TGTGCCAGCAGCTTGGGGGGGGGGAGCTCCTGCAATGAGCAGTTCTTC
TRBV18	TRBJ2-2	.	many	CASTPRAPWNGELFF	TGTGCCAGTACACCGAGGGCCCCCTGGAACGGGGAGCTGTTTTTT
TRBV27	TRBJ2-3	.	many	CATFGRDTSTDTQYF	TGTGCCACCTTCGGTAGGGACACTAGCACAGATACGCAGTATTTT
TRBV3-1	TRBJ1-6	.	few	CASSHKKSSPLHF	TGCGCCAGCAGCCACAAGAAAAGTTCACCCCTCCACTTT
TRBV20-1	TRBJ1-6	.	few	CSASAERGVSNSPLHF	TGCAGTGCTAGCGCAGAGCGAGGGGTTAGCAATTCACCCCTCCACTTT
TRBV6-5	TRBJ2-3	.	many	CASARRSPTDTQYF	TGTGCCAGCGCGAGAAGGTCCCCGACAGATACGCAGTATTTT
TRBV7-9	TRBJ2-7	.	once	CASSPASGGGYEQYF	TGTGCCAGCAGCCCAGCTTCTGGGGGCGGGTACGAGCAGTACTTC
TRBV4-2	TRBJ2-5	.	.	CASSRAGAAQYF	TGTGCCAGCAGCCGAGCCGGGGCGGCCCAGTACTTC
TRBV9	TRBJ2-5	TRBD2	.	CASSLAGRETQYF	TGTGCCAGCAGCCTAGCGGGTAGAGAGACCCAGTACTTC
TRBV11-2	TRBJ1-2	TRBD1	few	CASSSTGLANYGYTF	TGTGCCAGCAGCTCGACAGGGTTAGCTAACTATGGCTACACCTTC
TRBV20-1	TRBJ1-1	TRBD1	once	CSATRQGNTEACF	TGCAGTGCTACCCGACAGGGGAACACTGAAGCTTGCTTT
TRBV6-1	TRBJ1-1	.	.	CASSFSRGARDTEAFF	TGTGCCAGCAGTTTTTCGAGGGGGGCTCGGGACACTGAAGCTTTCTTT
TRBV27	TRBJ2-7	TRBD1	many	CASSLSDRALTYEQYF	TGTGCCAGCAGTTTATCCGACAGGGCTCTGACCTACGAGCAGTACTTC
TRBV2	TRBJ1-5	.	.	CASSDVSGSYEHF	TGTGCCAGCAGTGATGTTAGCGGGTCCTACGAGCATTTT
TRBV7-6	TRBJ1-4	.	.	CASSLGSSAANEKLFF	TGTGCCAGCAGCTTAGGGTCCTCGGCAGCTAATGAAAAACTGTTTTTT
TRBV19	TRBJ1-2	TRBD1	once	CAGSRQGSGYTF	TGTGCCGGTAGTCGACAGGGTTCAGGCTACACCTTC
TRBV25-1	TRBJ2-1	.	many	CASSPGPREVDEQFF	TGTGCCAGCAGTCCCGGGCCCCGCGAGGTCGATGAGCAGTTCTTC